The 5 T cell receptor beta chains below all came from one sample that was sequenced in a study of blood T cell repertoires in COVID-19. Assay used: immunoSEQ multiplex PCR; TCRdb lists only in-frame clones, some missing. The sample contains 150,000 to 200,000 clones, about 81% of which appear only once. What was sequenced was peripheral blood. These receptors were obtained from a woman of 80 years or more with acute or convalescent COVID-19.

V is TRBV24-1 and J is TRBJ2-1, with unresolved D. The CDR3 extends over 15 amino acids. Germline V gene sequence: CDR1 KGHDR, CDR2 SFDVKD. Trimming pared 4 bases from V and 6 bases from J, leaving 15 bases between. CDR3 sequence: CATSEERYYRNEQFF. CDR3 bases: TGTGCCACCAGTGAGGAGCGCTATTATCGCAATGAGCAGTTCTTC.

The chain is built from TRBV19 and TRBJ2-1; a weak D match, TRBD2 (6 bases). The CDR3 is 16 amino acids. Germline CDR1 and CDR2: LNHDA and SQIVND (reference sequence). The ends were cut back, 10 bases at V and 3 bases at J, with 22 bases in the middle. The CDR3 sequence: CATSPLERAFYNEQFF. The CDR3 DNA reads TGTGCCACCTCCCCACTTGAGCGGGCGTTCTACAATGAGCAGTTCTTC. Together with reference TRBV19 and TRBJ2-1, the CDR3 gives the full variable domain: DGGITQSPKYLFRKEGQNVTLSCEQNLNHDAMYWYRQDPGQGLRLIYYSQIVNDFQKGDIAEGYSVSREKKESFPLTVTSAQKNPTAFYLCATSPLERAFYNEQFFGPGTRLTVL.

V and J are TRBV19 and TRBJ1-1; weak D call: TRBD1 (5 bases). Trimming shortened V by 9 bases and J by 0 bases, and 20 bases separated the two germline ends. This CDR3 is built from 16 residues. The V gene's germline CDR1 is LNHDA and CDR2 SQIVND (reference sequence). This CDR3 is CASISTAPSMNTEAFF. As DNA, the CDR3 is TGTGCCAGCATCTCGACAGCCCCTTCCATGAACACTGAAGCTTTCTTT.

This chain uses TRBV5-5 with TRBJ1-2; the D is unclear. The germline CDR1 and CDR2 sequences are SGHKS and YYEKEE (reference sequence). The length of the CDR3 is 14 residues. V lost 0 bases to trimming and J lost 13 bases, with 19 bases between them. CDR3 region: CASSLDSAMRRGTF. CDR3 DNA: TGTGCCAGCAGCTTGGACAGTGCAATGCGTCGGGGCACCTTC.

The chain recombines TRBV28 with TRBJ2-1; tentatively, D is TRBD1 (6 bases). Per germline, CDR1 MDHEN and CDR2 SYDVKM. V lost 6 bases and J 9 bases, leaving 18 bases between the germline ends. The CDR3 extends over 14 amino acids. The CDR3 region has the DNA TGTGCCAGCAGCCCCAGGGACATTAGGCCTGAGCAGTTCTTC. Encoded protein: CASSPRDIRPEQFF.